Here is one TCR beta chain with its context. The sample originates from a study of T-cell reconstitution after alpha-beta-depleted transplantation in children. TCRbeta library preparation incorporated unique molecular identifiers. MiXCR, applied by TCRdb to the PCR reads, yields one record per CDR3 protein. The sample consists of approximately 420,000 distinct CDR3 sequences, approximately 10% of them appearing once. The CDR3 loop spans 13 amino acids. Germline CDR1 is SEHNR and CDR2 is FQNEAQ (reference sequence). Trimming left V 4 bases short and J 5 bases short, with 10 bases between. The genes are TRBV7-9 and TRBJ2-3; D is tentatively TRBD1 or TRBD2 (6 bases each). The sample was PBMCs from the stem cell graft donor, taken from the stem cell graft. This TCR came from a human donor who donated a stem cell graft to a child with acute myeloid leukemia. The CDR3 is CASSSGGRDTQYF. The CDR3 nucleotides are TGTGCCAGCAGCTCCGGGGGCAGAGATACGCAGTATTTT.